These T cell receptor beta chains were read from a single sample in a study of shared clonotypes between healthy human individuals. The data were produced by immunoSEQ multiplex PCR, yet TCRdb's version contains in-frame clones alone and is incomplete. This sample has 550,000 to 800,000 clones, with around 67% found just once. What was sequenced was memory CD4+ T cells sorted from blood. The receptors here all came from a woman in her twenties or thirties in good health. The CDR3 runs from the conserved cysteine through the conserved F or W. The D gene is left open where the match is weak. Only part of the rows carry a size: once, few, many, or a class if the clone is expanded.

V	J	size	D	CDR3	DNA
TRBV27	TRBJ2-7	-	-	CASSLKGHRIYEQYF	TGTGCCAGCAGTTTAAAGGGGCACAGGATCTACGAGCAGTACTTC
TRBV5-1	TRBJ2-5	-	-	CASSLAGGRVQETQYF	TGCGCCAGCAGCTTGGCCGGGGGGCGGGTCCAAGAGACCCAGTACTTC
TRBV19	TRBJ2-5	-	TRBD2	CASSQLAGPQETQYF	TGTGCCAGTTCTCAACTAGCGGGGCCCCAAGAGACCCAGTACTTC
TRBV5-1	TRBJ1-1	-	-	CASSLQGEGTEAFF	TGCGCCAGCAGCTTACAGGGAGAAGGGACTGAAGCTTTCTTT
TRBV4-2	TRBJ2-1	many	TRBD2	CASSPAGTSGTYNEQFF	TGTGCCAGCAGCCCCGCCGGGACTAGCGGTACCTACAATGAGCAGTTCTTC
TRBV5-8	TRBJ2-7	-	-	CASSFRAPYEQYF	TGTGCCAGCAGCTTCAGGGCCCCCTACGAGCAGTACTTC
TRBV19	TRBJ2-1	-	-	CASSGWGGGEQFF	TGTGCCAGTAGCGGTTGGGGAGGGGGTGAGCAGTTCTTC
TRBV10-1	TRBJ2-3	-	TRBD2	CASSESIGQPGLAGPDTQYF	TGCGCCAGCAGTGAGTCGATCGGTCAACCGGGACTAGCAGGACCAGATACGCAGTATTTT
TRBV19	TRBJ2-7	-	-	CASSKAGHSYEQYF	TGTGCCAGTAGTAAGGCAGGCCACTCCTACGAGCAGTACTTC
TRBV11-2	TRBJ1-3	-	-	CASSPSGGLGGNTIYF	TGTGCCAGCAGCCCGTCGGGGGGCCTAGGCGGAAACACCATATATTTT
TRBV29-1	TRBJ2-5	once	-	CSVGRETQYF	TGCAGCGTGGGACGGGAGACCCAGTACTTC
TRBV7-2	TRBJ1-2	-	-	CASSLPRGGGGYTF	TGTGCCAGCAGCTTACCACGGGGAGGGGGAGGCTACACCTTC
TRBV21-1	TRBJ1-2	-	-	CASSGLRGPYGYTF	TGTGCCAGCAGCGGACTCCGGGGGCCATATGGCTACACCTTC
TRBV6-5	TRBJ2-1	-	-	CASRSVVDEQFF	TGTGCCAGCAGGTCGGTTGTGGATGAGCAGTTCTTC
TRBV6-5	TRBJ2-7	-	-	CASSSGPRRDYEQYF	TGTGCCAGCAGTTCGGGACCGAGGAGGGACTACGAGCAGTACTTC
TRBV7-9	TRBJ2-7	-	-	CASSQGSSAPGGEQYF	TGTGCCAGCAGCCAAGGATCGTCCGCGCCCGGGGGCGAGCAGTACTTC
TRBV5-1	TRBJ1-1	few	-	CASSLQGDTEAFF	TGCGCCAGCAGCTTACAGGGTGACACTGAAGCTTTCTTT
TRBV5-6	TRBJ2-1	once	TRBD2	CASSLFGSGPNEQFF	TGTGCCAGCAGCTTGTTCGGTAGCGGGCCCAATGAGCAGTTCTTC
TRBV5-6	TRBJ2-1	once	TRBD1	CASSFRGQGKSEQFF	TGTGCCAGCAGCTTTAGAGGACAGGGCAAGAGTGAGCAGTTCTTC
TRBV4-1	TRBJ1-1	-	-	CASSLSGDVGTEAFF	TGCGCCAGCAGCCTCTCAGGGGATGTTGGAACTGAAGCTTTCTTT
TRBV7-2	TRBJ1-5	-	TRBD1	CASSSDRADQPQHF	TGTGCCAGCAGCTCGGACAGGGCGGACCAGCCCCAGCATTTT
TRBV19	TRBJ2-7	-	-	CASSANLAASSYEQYF	TGTGCCAGTAGTGCCAATTTAGCGGCTAGCTCCTACGAGCAGTACTTC
TRBV29-1	TRBJ1-4	-	TRBD1	CSVVGQGGEKLFF	TGCAGCGTTGTTGGCCAGGGGGGTGAAAAACTGTTTTTT
TRBV7-2	TRBJ2-7	-	TRBD2	CASSLDRGSAEQYF	TGTGCCAGCAGCTTAGACCGCGGGAGCGCCGAGCAGTACTTC
TRBV12-5	TRBJ2-1	-	-	CASGLDSSYNEQFF	TGTGCTAGTGGTTTGGACTCTTCCTACAATGAGCAGTTCTTC
TRBV7-9	TRBJ1-2	-	-	CASSLDRVRGYTF	TGTGCCAGCAGCTTAGACAGGGTGAGGGGCTACACCTTC
TRBV2	TRBJ2-1	-	TRBD1	CASPKRDRGYNEQFF	TGTGCCAGCCCGAAACGGGACAGGGGGTACAATGAGCAGTTCTTC
TRBV25-1	TRBJ1-4	once	-	CASSYGATATNEKLFF	TGTGCCAGCAGTTATGGGGCCACTGCAACTAATGAAAAACTGTTTTTT
TRBV5-4	TRBJ2-7	once	-	CASSLAADFFSYEQYF	TGTGCCAGCAGCTTGGCTGCGGATTTCTTCTCCTACGAGCAGTACTTC
TRBV15	TRBJ2-2	-	TRBD1	CATSRDPGTGGRVSGELFF	TGTGCCACCAGCAGAGACCCCGGGACAGGGGGAAGAGTTTCCGGGGAGCTGTTTTTT
TRBV27	TRBJ2-3	-	-	CASNPRRRGLSSTDTQYF	TGTGCCAGCAACCCTCGTCGTCGGGGTCTAAGTAGCACAGATACGCAGTATTTT
TRBV5-1	TRBJ2-3	-	TRBD1	CASSWPSGTGGTDTQYF	TGCGCCAGCAGCTGGCCTTCCGGGACAGGGGGCACAGATACGCAGTATTTT
TRBV18	TRBJ2-3	-	TRBD2	CASSPLREGQTNTQYF	TGTGCCAGCTCACCTTTGAGGGAGGGCCAAACGAATACGCAGTATTTT
TRBV30	TRBJ1-2	-	-	CAWSVGAGNYGYTF	TGTGCCTGGAGTGTGGGGGCAGGGAACTACGGCTACACCTTC
TRBV28	TRBJ1-2	-	-	CASRLLRGDIKNYGYTF	TGTGCCAGCAGACTACTCAGGGGCGACATCAAAAACTATGGCTACACCTTC
TRBV18	TRBJ1-4	-	TRBD1	CASSETGGEKLFF	TGTGCCAGCTCGGAGACAGGGGGCGAAAAACTGTTTTTT
TRBV5-1	TRBJ2-3	-	TRBD2	CASSLAAASGSSPDTQYF	TGCGCCAGCAGCTTGGCCGCGGCTAGCGGGAGTTCTCCAGATACGCAGTATTTT
TRBV5-1	TRBJ2-3	-	-	CASGLAEDTQYF	TGCGCCAGCGGGCTAGCTGAGGATACGCAGTATTTT
TRBV6-1	TRBJ1-5	-	-	CASSERGSGRGQPQHF	TGTGCCAGCAGTGAACGGGGGTCAGGGCGGGGACAGCCCCAGCATTTT
TRBV27	TRBJ2-1	-	TRBD2	CASSAQLALEQFF	TGTGCCAGCAGTGCGCAACTAGCGCTTGAGCAGTTCTTC
TRBV28	TRBJ1-1	-	TRBD1	CASETGGTKNTEAFF	TGTGCCAGCGAGACAGGGGGGACCAAGAACACTGAAGCTTTCTTT
TRBV28	TRBJ2-1	-	-	CASSSLWGGSNEQFF	TGTGCCAGCAGTTCCCTCTGGGGAGGTTCCAATGAGCAGTTCTTC
TRBV28	TRBJ2-7	-	-	CASSSVSDSYRRHEQYF	TGTGCCAGCAGTTCAGTTTCAGATAGTTATCGGCGCCACGAGCAGTACTTC
TRBV5-1	TRBJ1-2	-	-	CASSLDGDGYTF	TGCGCCAGCAGCTTGGACGGGGATGGCTACACCTTC
TRBV19	TRBJ2-2	-	-	CASSPYSSENTGELFF	TGTGCCAGTAGCCCTTACAGCTCCGAGAACACCGGGGAGCTGTTTTTT
TRBV11-2	TRBJ1-1	-	-	CASSEYRQKNTEAFF	TGTGCCAGCAGCGAATATCGACAAAAGAACACTGAAGCTTTCTTT
TRBV4-1	TRBJ2-1	-	-	CASSQVDLVHYNEQFF	TGCGCCAGCAGCCAAGTTGACCTAGTACACTACAATGAGCAGTTCTTC
TRBV6-4	TRBJ2-7	-	-	CASIPPGATPGEQYF	TGTGCCAGCATTCCGCCGGGAGCGACCCCGGGGGAGCAGTACTTC
TRBV5-5	TRBJ2-3	-	TRBD2	CASSLGTSGYTDTQYF	TGTGCCAGCAGCTTGGGGACTAGCGGGTACACAGATACGCAGTATTTT
TRBV11-2	TRBJ2-7	few	TRBD2	CASTKEGQLAGGREQYF	TGTGCCAGCACGAAGGAGGGGCAACTAGCGGGAGGCCGCGAGCAGTACTTC
TRBV2	TRBJ2-3	-	-	CASTGTDPTDTQYF	TGTGCCAGCACTGGGACCGACCCCACAGATACGCAGTATTTT
TRBV28	TRBJ1-3	-	TRBD1	CASSIAGTGGAGNTIYF	TGTGCCAGCAGTATTGCCGGGACAGGGGGCGCTGGAAACACCATATATTTT
TRBV6-1	TRBJ2-7	many	TRBD2	CASSDWTSGRPEQYF	TGTGCCAGCAGTGATTGGACTAGCGGGAGACCCGAGCAGTACTTC